This T cell receptor (beta chain) was identified during a study of Ad26.COV2.S vaccination and SARS-CoV-2 variants. The CDR3 extends over 13 amino acids. Germline V gives CDR1 LNHNV, CDR2 YYDKDF (reference sequence). Trimming pared 4 bases from V and 8 bases from J, leaving 14 bases between. TCRdb keeps only in-frame clones here, not all; method: immunoSEQ multiplex PCR. The table includes 500,000 or so clones, approximately 89% detected once. Treatment given: some 20 received Ad26.COV2.S at low or high dose, single or two shots; about 5 received placebo; per-sample allocation not given. Sampling was performed 63 days after the first vaccine or placebo injection.

The sequencing used peripheral blood, collected in a trial of Ad26.COV2.S vaccine versus placebo. This chain connects TRBV15 to TRBJ1-2, with D tentatively TRBD1 (6 bases). This TCR was sampled from a person aged 18-65 years who received the Ad26.COV2.S COVID-19 vaccine or a placebo. This CDR3 reads CATSTHRQVGYTF. CDR3 nucleotides: TGTGCCACCAGCACCCACCGACAGGTCGGCTACACCTTC.